Listed below are T cell receptor beta chains from one sample, sequenced in a study of T cells after yellow fever vaccination. From the 5' RACE reads, TCRdb called clonotypes with MiXCR, one entry per CDR3 protein. The table includes just over 250,000 distinct CDR3 sequences, 5.2% detected once. The sequences come from CD4+ T cells sorted from PBMCs, collected on the day of the yellow fever booster vaccination. The origin of the receptors is a man aged 18 to 30 who received the YFV17D yellow fever vaccine. Each CDR3 is given with its conserved first and last residue. The order of the fields is J gene, CDR3 length, D gene, V gene, clone size, CDR3 protein, CDR3 DNA. The D gene is left open where the match is weak. Expanded clones get a size class; other rows say once, few or many, or leave the size out.

j_call: TRBJ2-2
cdr3_length: 16
d_call: TRBD2
v_call: TRBV5-1
clone_size: many
cdr3_aa: CASSLIAGGQNGELFF
cdr3_nt: TGCGCCAGCAGCTTGATCGCGGGGGGGCAAAACGGGGAGCTGTTTTTT

j_call: TRBJ2-5
cdr3_length: 11
d_call: NA
v_call: TRBV7-2
clone_size: NA
cdr3_aa: CASQEGETQYF
cdr3_nt: TGTGCCAGCCAAGAGGGGGAGACCCAGTACTTC

j_call: TRBJ1-2
cdr3_length: 12
d_call: NA
v_call: TRBV20-1
clone_size: NA
cdr3_aa: CSAQQGWGGYTF
cdr3_nt: TGCAGTGCCCAACAGGGATGGGGTGGCTACACCTTC

j_call: TRBJ2-7
cdr3_length: 16
d_call: NA
v_call: TRBV3-1
clone_size: few
cdr3_aa: CASSQGRPPRDHEQYF
cdr3_nt: TGTGCCAGCAGCCAGGGAAGGCCACCCCGGGACCACGAGCAGTACTTC

j_call: TRBJ2-5
cdr3_length: 14
d_call: TRBD2
v_call: TRBV5-1
clone_size: few
cdr3_aa: CASSRAGEQETQYF
cdr3_nt: TGCGCCAGCAGCCGGGCGGGGGAACAAGAGACCCAGTACTTC

j_call: TRBJ2-5
cdr3_length: 16
d_call: TRBD2
v_call: TRBV7-2
clone_size: few
cdr3_aa: CASSLERGRVRETQYF
cdr3_nt: TGTGCCAGCAGCTTAGAGCGGGGGCGAGTGAGAGAGACCCAGTACTTC

j_call: TRBJ1-1
cdr3_length: 14
d_call: NA
v_call: TRBV4-3
clone_size: NA
cdr3_aa: CASSQDLRGTEAFF
cdr3_nt: TGCGCCAGCAGCCAAGATCTCCGGGGCACTGAAGCTTTCTTT

j_call: TRBJ2-2
cdr3_length: 13
d_call: NA
v_call: TRBV5-4
clone_size: few
cdr3_aa: CGSSGLGGGELFF
cdr3_nt: TGTGGTAGTAGCGGTCTGGGAGGCGGGGAGCTGTTTTTT

j_call: TRBJ2-3
cdr3_length: 15
d_call: TRBD2
v_call: TRBV24-1
clone_size: NA
cdr3_aa: CATSRLAGGRDTQYF
cdr3_nt: TGTGCCACCAGTCGGCTAGCGGGGGGGCGAGATACGCAGTATTTT

j_call: TRBJ1-2
cdr3_length: 14
d_call: NA
v_call: TRBV9
clone_size: few
cdr3_aa: CASSAGGAYYGYTF
cdr3_nt: TGTGCCAGCAGCGCAGGTGGGGCCTACTATGGCTACACCTTC

j_call: TRBJ2-3
cdr3_length: 13
d_call: NA
v_call: TRBV7-2
clone_size: NA
cdr3_aa: CASADRWADTQYF
cdr3_nt: TGTGCCAGCGCGGACAGATGGGCAGATACGCAGTATTTT

j_call: TRBJ2-2
cdr3_length: 14
d_call: NA
v_call: TRBV12-3/TRBV12-4
clone_size: few
cdr3_aa: CASSQDTNTGELFF
cdr3_nt: TGTGCCAGCAGCCAGGATACCAACACCGGGGAGCTGTTTTTT

j_call: TRBJ2-7
cdr3_length: 14
d_call: TRBD2
v_call: TRBV12-3/TRBV12-4
clone_size: few
cdr3_aa: CASRLTGTSGEQYF
cdr3_nt: TGTGCCAGCAGATTAACCGGGACTAGTGGCGAGCAGTACTTC

j_call: TRBJ2-3
cdr3_length: 11
d_call: NA
v_call: TRBV30
clone_size: NA
cdr3_aa: CAWSYPSTQYF
cdr3_nt: TGTGCCTGGAGTTATCCGTCGACGCAGTATTTT

j_call: TRBJ2-7
cdr3_length: 15
d_call: TRBD2
v_call: TRBV5-4
clone_size: many
cdr3_aa: CASSQHSGGIYEQYF
cdr3_nt: TGTGCCAGCAGCCAACATAGCGGGGGGATCTACGAGCAGTACTTC

j_call: TRBJ2-2
cdr3_length: 15
d_call: NA
v_call: TRBV15
clone_size: NA
cdr3_aa: CATSRTSTDPGELFF
cdr3_nt: TGTGCCACCAGCAGGACGTCAACAGATCCCGGGGAGCTGTTTTTT

j_call: TRBJ2-5
cdr3_length: 16
d_call: TRBD2
v_call: TRBV7-8
clone_size: NA
cdr3_aa: CASSWTSGGSQETQYF
cdr3_nt: TGTGCCAGCAGCTGGACTAGCGGGGGCTCACAAGAGACCCAGTACTTC

j_call: TRBJ1-2
cdr3_length: 12
d_call: NA
v_call: TRBV24-1
clone_size: few
cdr3_aa: CATSEGSYGYTF
cdr3_nt: TGTGCCACCAGTGAGGGTAGCTATGGCTACACCTTC

j_call: TRBJ2-5
cdr3_length: 16
d_call: NA
v_call: TRBV20-1
clone_size: NA
cdr3_aa: CSARMKLGDPRETQYF
cdr3_nt: TGCAGTGCTAGAATGAAACTAGGGGATCCCCGGGAGACCCAGTACTTC

j_call: TRBJ2-3
cdr3_length: 13
d_call: NA
v_call: TRBV7-9
clone_size: many
cdr3_aa: CASSPPTADTQYF
cdr3_nt: TGTGCCAGCAGCCCCCCTACCGCAGATACGCAGTATTTT

j_call: TRBJ2-2
cdr3_length: 16
d_call: NA
v_call: TRBV18
clone_size: NA
cdr3_aa: CASSFPGQLTPGSCFF
cdr3_nt: NA

j_call: TRBJ2-1
cdr3_length: 14
d_call: TRBD2
v_call: TRBV7-2
clone_size: many
cdr3_aa: CASSLRGDYNEQFF
cdr3_nt: TGTGCCAGCAGCTTGCGGGGGGATTACAATGAGCAGTTCTTC

j_call: TRBJ2-2
cdr3_length: 13
d_call: NA
v_call: TRBV20-1
clone_size: few
cdr3_aa: CSARVRNTGELFF
cdr3_nt: TGCAGTGCTAGAGTGCGGAACACCGGGGAGCTGTTTTTT

j_call: TRBJ2-1
cdr3_length: 13
d_call: NA
v_call: TRBV5-1
clone_size: few
cdr3_aa: CASSVVLGNEQFF
cdr3_nt: TGCGCCAGCAGCGTAGTGCTTGGCAATGAGCAGTTCTTC

j_call: TRBJ1-4
cdr3_length: 16
d_call: NA
v_call: TRBV4-2
clone_size: few
cdr3_aa: CASSEESGRLDEKLFF
cdr3_nt: TGTGCCAGCAGTGAGGAATCGGGTCGGCTTGATGAAAAACTGTTTTTT

j_call: TRBJ2-6
cdr3_length: 19
d_call: NA
v_call: TRBV12-3/TRBV12-4
clone_size: NA
cdr3_aa: CASSPSGLLVRSGANVLTF
cdr3_nt: TGTGCCAGCAGCCCTTCAGGCCTTCTGGTGCGCTCTGGGGCCAACGTCCTGACTTTC

j_call: TRBJ1-2
cdr3_length: 13
d_call: NA
v_call: TRBV7-3
clone_size: many
cdr3_aa: CASSPDANYGYTF
cdr3_nt: TGTGCCAGCAGCCCCGACGCTAACTATGGCTACACCTTC

j_call: TRBJ1-1
cdr3_length: 11
d_call: NA
v_call: TRBV6-2/TRBV6-3
clone_size: NA
cdr3_aa: CASTQGTEAFF
cdr3_nt: TGTGCCAGCACCCAGGGGACTGAAGCTTTCTTT

j_call: TRBJ2-3
cdr3_length: 17
d_call: TRBD2
v_call: TRBV27
clone_size: few
cdr3_aa: CASSTPSGGARTDTQYF
cdr3_nt: TGTGCCAGCAGTACCCCTAGCGGGGGGGCTCGGACAGATACGCAGTATTTT

j_call: TRBJ2-1
cdr3_length: 16
d_call: TRBD2
v_call: TRBV5-1
clone_size: many
cdr3_aa: CASSRTSGGPFNEQFF
cdr3_nt: TGCGCCAGCAGCCGGACTAGCGGGGGCCCCTTCAATGAGCAGTTCTTC

j_call: TRBJ1-1
cdr3_length: 15
d_call: NA
v_call: TRBV19
clone_size: NA
cdr3_aa: CASSSRVALNTEAFF
cdr3_nt: TGTGCCAGTAGTAGCCGGGTAGCCTTGAACACTGAAGCTTTCTTT

j_call: TRBJ2-3
cdr3_length: 14
d_call: NA
v_call: TRBV10-3
clone_size: NA
cdr3_aa: CAISEPGSTDTQYF
cdr3_nt: TGTGCCATCAGTGAACCAGGGAGCACAGATACGCAGTATTTT

j_call: TRBJ1-1
cdr3_length: 12
d_call: NA
v_call: TRBV29-1
clone_size: few
cdr3_aa: CSGSGGGTEAFF
cdr3_nt: TGCAGCGGCTCTGGAGGGGGTACTGAAGCTTTCTTT

j_call: TRBJ2-3
cdr3_length: 16
d_call: TRBD2
v_call: TRBV5-1
clone_size: many
cdr3_aa: CASSAPSRGGADTQYF
cdr3_nt: TGCGCCAGCAGCGCCCCGTCGCGGGGGGGAGCCGATACGCAGTATTTT

j_call: TRBJ2-5
cdr3_length: 13
d_call: NA
v_call: TRBV6-5
clone_size: NA
cdr3_aa: CASSRPGTETQYF
cdr3_nt: TGTGCCAGCAGTCGCCCGGGTACGGAGACCCAGTACTTC

j_call: TRBJ2-3
cdr3_length: 15
d_call: NA
v_call: TRBV9
clone_size: few
cdr3_aa: CASNRRGTISDTQYF
cdr3_nt: TGTGCCAGCAATCGTCGGGGGACAATATCAGATACGCAGTATTTT

j_call: TRBJ2-5
cdr3_length: 12
d_call: NA
v_call: TRBV29-1
clone_size: many
cdr3_aa: CSVERSGETQYF
cdr3_nt: TGCAGCGTTGAACGGTCGGGAGAGACCCAGTACTTC